This TCR beta chain was found in a study of shared clonotypes between healthy human individuals. Study outcomes and limitations: Among donors, clonotype sharing was expected to be affected by sequencing depth. Memory subsets generally showed smaller estimated richness than naive subsets did.

Comments on this clone: What it recognizes is unknown.

CD45RO-negative, CCR7-positively selected cells formed the naive CD8 fraction, excluding terminally differentiated effector memory CD45RA+ cells. All donors qualified as healthy HIV-negative adults and had experienced no recent acute infections or vaccinations. Several immunoSEQ plates held equal portions of the genomic DNA taken from each subset. The method was immunoSEQ multiplex PCR; TCRdb's version includes in-frame clones alone and lacks a portion of them. The table has 650,000 to 800,000 clones, roughly nine tenths seen once. The source of this sequence is a man in his thirties or forties in good health. Sequenced input: naive CD8+ T cells sorted from blood.

CDR3 protein: CASSVAAGAEAFF. The CDR3 region has the DNA TGTGCCAGCAGTGTTGCGGCAGGGGCTGAAGCTTTCTTT. V and J are TRBV2 and TRBJ1-1, with D possibly TRBD1 on 6 matching bases. The CDR3 has 13 amino acids. The germline V and J ends were trimmed by 4 bases and 6 bases, with 12 bases remaining between them. Looked up from germline, CDR1 is SNHLY and CDR2 is FYNNEI.